One sample yielded the 22 T cell receptor beta chains listed below, sequenced in a study of blood T cell repertoires in COVID-19. Clones were read by immunoSEQ multiplex PCR, and TCRdb kept only the in-frame ones, dropping some. The repertoire consists of more than 450,000 clones, with around 90% occurring once and the leading ten covering 0.7%. The sequenced sample consisted of PBMCs or T cells enriched from blood (not recorded which). The source of these receptors is a woman in her late teens or twenties who had recovered from COVID-19.

The chain links TRBV28 to TRBJ2-2, with D maybe TRBD1 (7 bases). Trimming pared 7 bases from V and 5 bases from J, leaving 20 bases between. The CDR3 length is 16 residues. CDR1 MDHEN and CDR2 SYDVKM come from the germline V gene. CDR3 loop: CASTKGGQALTGELFF. CDR3 in DNA: TGTGCCAGCACCAAGGGAGGACAGGCCTTAACCGGGGAGCTGTTTTTT.

This sequence joins TRBV6-5 and TRBJ1-5; TRBD1 matches at 9 bases. V dropped 8 bases and J dropped 3; count of bases not matched to a gene: 5. The germline gives CDR1 MNHEY, CDR2 SVGAGI. The CDR3 consists of 14 residues. CDR3 sequence reads: CASRQGEDNQPQHF. The CDR3 DNA reads TGTGCCAGCCGACAGGGGGAGGACAATCAGCCCCAGCATTTT.

V and J are TRBV3-1 (or the pseudogene TRBV3-2) and TRBJ1-2, with a possible D match to TRBD1 (5 bases). The germline gives CDR1 LGHDT, CDR2 YNNKEL (reference sequence). CDR3 length: 17 amino acids. The germline V and J ends were trimmed by 1 base and 0 bases, with 15 bases remaining between them. Here the CDR3 reads CASSQVLPGGANYGYTF. The CDR3 coding sequence is TGTGCCAGCAGCCAAGTTCTCCCAGGAGGGGCTAACTATGGCTACACCTTC.

This clone was recorded once. The chain employs TRBV7-9 and TRBJ2-3; D call uncertain. Trimming stripped 3 bases from V and 8 bases from J, with 15 bases between. This CDR3 spans 14 amino acids. Germline-derived CDR1 and CDR2 are SEHNR and FQNEAQ (reference sequence). This chain's CDR3 is CASSLPADSSTQYF. As DNA, the CDR3 is TGTGCCAGCAGCTTGCCCGCTGACTCGAGTACGCAGTATTTT.

The gene calls are TRBV19 and TRBJ1-5; maybe TRBD1 (5 bases). Trimming removed 5 bases from V and 2 bases from J, with 25 bases in between. The germline V gene encodes CDR1 LNHDA and CDR2 SQIVND (reference sequence). The CDR3 contains 19 residues. The CDR3 protein is CASSHPHVIGDMRNQPQHF. The CDR3 DNA reads as TGTGCCAGTAGTCACCCACACGTTATAGGGGATATGCGCAATCAGCCCCAGCATTTT.

The chain has TRBV7-2 and TRBJ1-5; D remains ambiguous. The germline CDR1 and CDR2 sequences are SGHTA and FQGNSA. V shed 5 bases and J shed 2 bases, with 19 bases lying between them. The CDR3 extends over 17 amino acids. The CDR3, as DNA: TGTGCCAGCAGCATGTGGGCGGGCCCTCAGGGCAATCAGCCCCAGCATTTT. Its protein product is CASSMWAGPQGNQPQHF.

This clone came up once. V is TRBV20-1 and J is TRBJ1-3, with a possible D match to TRBD1 (6 bases). Trimming took 3 bases from V and 4 from J, leaving 13 bases between them. The CDR3 covers 14 residues. Germline V gene lookup returns CDR1 DFQATT and CDR2 SNEGSKA (reference sequence). The CDR3: CSASNRVQGNTIYF. The CDR3, as DNA: TGCAGTGCTAGTAACAGGGTGCAAGGAAACACCATATATTTT.

This rearrangement joins TRBV6-2 or TRBV6-3 to TRBJ2-7; unclear D gene. This CDR3 is 12 amino acids long. V lost 5 bases, J lost 2 bases, and 7 bases lay in between. In germline, CDR1 is MNHEY, CDR2 SVGEGT. The chain's CDR3 is CASSSEAYEQYF. The CDR3 DNA reads TGTGCCAGCAGTAGCGAAGCCTACGAGCAGTACTTC.

The chain uses TRBV11-3 and TRBJ2-3, with TRBD2 identical over 9 bases. V gave up 6 bases and J gave up 6 bases; unmatched junction bases: 7. The CDR3 covers 14 residues. Germline CDR1 and CDR2: SGHNT and YENEEA. DNA for the CDR3: TGTGCCAGCAGTCGAAGCGGGGGGCCCGATACGCAGTATTTT. Protein: CASSRSGGPDTQYF.

This sequence joins TRBV13 and TRBJ1-2, with TRBD1 as a possible D gene (6 bases). CDR1 PRHDT and CDR2 FYEKMQ come from the germline V gene (reference sequence). This CDR3 is 16 amino acids long. V lost 2 bases and J 0 bases, leaving 13 bases between the germline ends. The CDR3 reads CASSLNVGAANYGYTF. CDR3 DNA sequence: TGTGCCAGCAGCTTAAACGTGGGGGCTGCTAACTATGGCTACACCTTC.

V and J are TRBV11-2 and TRBJ1-1, with D maybe TRBD1 (5 bases). The CDR3 sequence is 16 residues long. The V gene lost 5 bases and the J gene lost 0 bases, with 16 bases spanning the gap. Per germline, CDR1 SGHAT and CDR2 FQNNGV. CDR3 in DNA: TGTGCCAGCAGCCTGAGCCCGACAGCTATGAACACTGAAGCTTTCTTT. This encodes CASSLSPTAMNTEAFF.

The CDR3 coding sequence is TGCGCCAGCAGCCACCAGCCAGGTAACACTGAAGCTTTCTTT. This sequence encodes CASSHQPGNTEAFF. The chain employs TRBV4-1 and TRBJ1-1; unclear D gene. Germline values: CDR1 MGHRA, CDR2 YSYEKL. This CDR3 has 14 amino acids. The ends were cut back, 3 bases at V and 2 bases at J, with 10 bases in the middle.

This chain connects TRBV14 to TRBJ1-1; D is unclear. Germline V gene sequence: CDR1 SGHDN, CDR2 FVKESK. The CDR3 spans 14 residues. The V end was cut by 0 bases, the J end by 4 bases, with 9 bases between. CDR3 DNA: TGTGCCAGCAGCCAAGATTTCTTCAGCACTGAAGCTTTCTTT. Amino acid sequence: CASSQDFFSTEAFF.

The chain couples TRBV6-5 to TRBJ2-5; D call uncertain. The CDR3 is 14 amino acids. In germline, CDR1 is MNHEY, CDR2 SVGAGI. The V and J ends lost 0 bases and 0 bases respectively, with 5 bases between them. This chain's CDR3 is CASSYSPNQETQYF. The CDR3 nucleotides are TGTGCCAGCAGTTACTCTCCCAACCAAGAGACCCAGTACTTC.

This clone was counted between two and nine times. The chain couples TRBV4-2 to TRBJ1-2, with TRBD1 identical over 7 bases. The CDR3 totals 13 residues. Germline V lookup: CDR1 LGHNA, CDR2 YNFKEQ. With V trimmed by 1 base and J by 11 bases, 7 bases remained unmatched. This CDR3 is CASSQGLRDSYTF. DNA for the CDR3: TGTGCCAGCAGCCAAGGCTTACGGGACAGTTACACCTTC.

The chain employs TRBV3-1 (or the pseudogene TRBV3-2) and TRBJ2-3; TRBD1 might be the D (6 bases). The CDR3 runs to 14 residues. From germline, CDR1 is LGHDT and CDR2 YNNKEL (reference sequence). V shed 7 bases and J shed 2 bases, with 13 bases lying between them. The CDR3 sequence is CASTLGQTTDTQYF. The CDR3 nucleotides are TGTGCCAGCACCCTCGGACAGACCACAGATACGCAGTATTTT.

V is TRBV6-6 and J is TRBJ2-1, with TRBD2 as a possible D gene (5 bases). The CDR3 is made up of 14 amino acids. Deletions cut 0 bases from V and 8 bases from J, with 11 bases between. Germline CDR1 and CDR2: MNHNY and SVGAGI (reference sequence). This CDR3 reads CASSYSRLADEQFF. In DNA form, the CDR3 reads TGTGCCAGCAGTTACTCGCGGCTAGCCGATGAGCAGTTCTTC.

The V call is TRBV7-2, the J call TRBJ1-2, with unresolved D. This CDR3 has 11 residues. Trimming took 5 bases from V and 8 from J, leaving 9 bases between them. In germline, CDR1 is SGHTA, CDR2 FQGNSA. The CDR3 is CASSQNQGYTF. The CDR3, as DNA: TGTGCCAGCAGCCAAAATCAAGGCTACACCTTC.

A remark on this clone: Other DNA sequences in the same sample also yield this CDR3. The chain has TRBV20-1 and TRBJ1-2; TRBD1 might be the D (5 bases). V dropped 5 bases and J dropped 4 bases, with 8 bases sitting between them. Germline V gene sequence: CDR1 DFQATT, CDR2 SNEGSKA (reference sequence). The CDR3 is 11 residues long. This CDR3 is CSAFDSYGYTF. The CDR3 DNA reads TGCAGTGCTTTCGACAGCTATGGCTACACCTTC.

The chain uses TRBV10-2 and TRBJ1-1; D gene unclear. V was clipped by 4 bases and J by 3 bases, with 6 bases between them. The CDR3 spans 12 residues. The germline CDR1 and CDR2 sequences are WSHSY and SAAADI. This CDR3 reads CASSVADTEAFF. CDR3 DNA sequence: TGCGCCAGCAGTGTGGCGGACACTGAAGCTTTCTTT.

The chain employs TRBV27 and TRBJ1-2; D is possibly TRBD1 (6 bases). The CDR3 covers 15 residues. Germline V lookup: CDR1 MNHEY, CDR2 SMNVEV (reference sequence). V was trimmed by 6 bases and J by 2 bases, leaving 16 bases between them. The CDR3 here is CASRVSRDNNYGYTF. DNA of the CDR3: TGTGCCAGCAGAGTTAGCAGGGACAACAACTATGGCTACACCTTC.

The sample holds one count of this clone. This chain uses TRBV7-8 with TRBJ1-2; D is unresolved. CDR1 is SGHVS, CDR2 FQNEAQ, per germline. V lost 1 base to trimming and J lost 8 bases, with 11 bases between them. The CDR3 has 13 amino acids. CDR3: CASSLGPEEGYTF. The CDR3 DNA sequence: TGTGCCAGCAGCTTAGGGCCGGAGGAGGGCTACACCTTC.